Listed below are T cell receptor beta chains from one sample, sequenced in a study of cytomegalovirus exposure and HLA in healthy donors. Measured with immunoSEQ multiplex PCR; TCRdb has only the in-frame clones, and not every one. This sample yields some 98,000 clones, of which more than 85% are seen a single time; about 6.5% belongs to the top ten. The sample was PBMCs. The receptors come from a man between 18 and 35 years old in good health and CMV-seropositive. Both conserved end residues are part of each CDR3. A D gene is named only where the DNA matches it firmly. Clone size is given for some rows only: seen once, a few or many times, or a class if the clone is expanded.

cdr3_nt: TGTGCCAGCAGACGGACTAGCGGGACCGCCTACAATGAGCAGTTCTTC
cdr3_aa: CASRRTSGTAYNEQFF
d_call: TRBD2
clone_size: NA
j_call: TRBJ2-1
v_call: TRBV2

cdr3_nt: TGCGCCAGCAGCCAAGATGGGCTCCAAGCGGGAGGGATCTACGAGCAGTACTTC
cdr3_aa: CASSQDGLQAGGIYEQYF
d_call: TRBD2
clone_size: NA
j_call: TRBJ2-7
v_call: TRBV4-1

cdr3_nt: TGCAGCGTCGGGACTAGCGGAACCTACGAGCAGTACTTC
cdr3_aa: CSVGTSGTYEQYF
d_call: TRBD2
clone_size: once
j_call: TRBJ2-7
v_call: TRBV29-1

cdr3_nt: TGTGCCAGCAGCTTAGCGCCAGTGACAGGACAAGAAAAACTGTTTTTT
cdr3_aa: CASSLAPVTGQEKLFF
d_call: NA
clone_size: NA
j_call: TRBJ1-4
v_call: TRBV7-9

cdr3_nt: TGTGCCAGTAGTGTCATAAGGTTTCTAGTAGTTCACGAGCAGTACTTC
cdr3_aa: CASSVIRFLVVHEQYF
d_call: NA
clone_size: once
j_call: TRBJ2-7
v_call: TRBV19

cdr3_nt: TGCAGCGTAGCAGACTCGGGATGGAGGCAGTTCTTC
cdr3_aa: CSVADSGWRQFF
d_call: NA
clone_size: NA
j_call: TRBJ2-1
v_call: TRBV29-1

cdr3_nt: TGTGCCAGCAGTCGACCGGGACACGAGGGCCCTAATGAAAAACTGTTTTTT
cdr3_aa: CASSRPGHEGPNEKLFF
d_call: NA
clone_size: NA
j_call: TRBJ1-4
v_call: TRBV2

cdr3_nt: TGCGCCAGCAGCGTGACAGCCCCGCACGACGGGGAGCTGTTTTTT
cdr3_aa: CASSVTAPHDGELFF
d_call: NA
clone_size: NA
j_call: TRBJ2-2
v_call: TRBV5-1

cdr3_nt: TGTGCCAGTAGCAACAGGGAAGGCTACGAGCAGTACTTC
cdr3_aa: CASSNREGYEQYF
d_call: NA
clone_size: NA
j_call: TRBJ2-7
v_call: TRBV19

cdr3_nt: TGTGCCAACGCCGGGACAGACTACGAGCAGTACTTC
cdr3_aa: CANAGTDYEQYF
d_call: TRBD1
clone_size: NA
j_call: TRBJ2-7
v_call: TRBV2

cdr3_nt: TGTGCCAGCAGCTTAGATCTACAGGGGACAGATACGCAGTATTTT
cdr3_aa: CASSLDLQGTDTQYF
d_call: TRBD1
clone_size: NA
j_call: TRBJ2-3
v_call: TRBV7-2

cdr3_nt: TGTGCCAGCAGTTTCAGTCGAGGTCTCTCTAGCACAGATACGCAGTATTTT
cdr3_aa: CASSFSRGLSSTDTQYF
d_call: NA
clone_size: NA
j_call: TRBJ2-3
v_call: TRBV27

cdr3_nt: TGCGCCAGCAGTCAATCCCCGCCCAGTTATTCACCCCTCCACTTT
cdr3_aa: CASSQSPPSYSPLHF
d_call: NA
clone_size: NA
j_call: TRBJ1-6
v_call: TRBV23-1

cdr3_nt: TGTGCCAGCACTAGCGGCTCCTACAATGAGCAGTTCTTC
cdr3_aa: CASTSGSYNEQFF
d_call: TRBD2
clone_size: NA
j_call: TRBJ2-1
v_call: TRBV6-6

cdr3_nt: TGTGCCAGCAGCCACGACAGGGGAACAGATACGCAGTATTTT
cdr3_aa: CASSHDRGTDTQYF
d_call: TRBD1
clone_size: NA
j_call: TRBJ2-3
v_call: TRBV7-2

cdr3_nt: TGTGCCAGCAGGAATGGGCAGTCTTTAAACATTCAGTACTTC
cdr3_aa: CASRNGQSLNIQYF
d_call: NA
clone_size: NA
j_call: TRBJ2-4
v_call: TRBV6-1

cdr3_nt: TGCAGCGTTTCAGGCAGCGGCTACGAGCAGTACTTC
cdr3_aa: CSVSGSGYEQYF
d_call: NA
clone_size: NA
j_call: TRBJ2-7
v_call: TRBV29-1

cdr3_nt: TGTGCCAGCAGCCGAGAGACCCAGTACTTC
cdr3_aa: CASSRETQYF
d_call: NA
clone_size: NA
j_call: TRBJ2-5
v_call: TRBV2

cdr3_nt: TGTGCCAGCAGTTACTCGATAACTAGCGGGAGTGCCGAGCAGTACTTC
cdr3_aa: CASSYSITSGSAEQYF
d_call: TRBD2
clone_size: NA
j_call: TRBJ2-7
v_call: TRBV6-5

cdr3_nt: TGTGCCAGCAGCCAGGACACGTATAATTCACCCCTCCACTTT
cdr3_aa: CASSQDTYNSPLHF
d_call: NA
clone_size: NA
j_call: TRBJ1-6
v_call: TRBV7-8

cdr3_nt: TGTGCCAGCAGCATAAGGACTAGCGGGGAGACCCAGTACTTC
cdr3_aa: CASSIRTSGETQYF
d_call: TRBD2
clone_size: NA
j_call: TRBJ2-5
v_call: TRBV11-3

cdr3_nt: TGTGCCAGCAGCGGGAACAGGGTTCGATCACCCCTCCACTTT
cdr3_aa: CASSGNRVRSPLHF
d_call: NA
clone_size: NA
j_call: TRBJ1-6
v_call: TRBV6-1

cdr3_nt: TGTGCCAGCAGTTTATTCTTCAGTGCTAACTATGGCTACACCTTC
cdr3_aa: CASSLFFSANYGYTF
d_call: NA
clone_size: NA
j_call: TRBJ1-2
v_call: TRBV27

cdr3_nt: TGTGCCAGCAGTTTAGGACCCGGAAGCGGCGTTTACAATGAGCAGTTCTTC
cdr3_aa: CASSLGPGSGVYNEQFF
d_call: NA
clone_size: NA
j_call: TRBJ2-1
v_call: TRBV28

cdr3_nt: TGTGCCAGCAGCGTAGAGCCAGGGACTAGCGGGGATCTTAGCACAGATACGCAGTATTTT
cdr3_aa: CASSVEPGTSGDLSTDTQYF
d_call: TRBD2
clone_size: NA
j_call: TRBJ2-3
v_call: TRBV9

cdr3_nt: TGTGCCAGTAGTATAACCCTGGACAGCTACGAGCAGTACTTC
cdr3_aa: CASSITLDSYEQYF
d_call: NA
clone_size: once
j_call: TRBJ2-7
v_call: TRBV19

cdr3_nt: TGTGCCAGCAGCTCATGGGACAGCGAAGAGACCCAGTACTTC
cdr3_aa: CASSSWDSEETQYF
d_call: TRBD1
clone_size: NA
j_call: TRBJ2-5
v_call: TRBV7-9

cdr3_nt: TGCGCCAGCAGAAAGGACAACTACAATGAGCAGTTCTTC
cdr3_aa: CASRKDNYNEQFF
d_call: NA
clone_size: once
j_call: TRBJ2-1
v_call: TRBV5-1

cdr3_nt: TGTGCTAGTGGTTTGGGGAGGGGCTCCTACGAGCAGTACTTC
cdr3_aa: CASGLGRGSYEQYF
d_call: NA
clone_size: few
j_call: TRBJ2-7
v_call: TRBV12-5

cdr3_nt: TGCGCCATCGGGCCGACTAGCGGGGGGCCGGTTCCAGATACGCAGTATTTT
cdr3_aa: CAIGPTSGGPVPDTQYF
d_call: TRBD2
clone_size: NA
j_call: TRBJ2-3
v_call: TRBV10-1

cdr3_nt: TGCGCCAGCAGACCTATAGAACTAGCGGGAGGGTCCTACGAGCAGTACTTC
cdr3_aa: CASRPIELAGGSYEQYF
d_call: TRBD2
clone_size: NA
j_call: TRBJ2-7
v_call: TRBV10-2

cdr3_nt: TGCAGCGTTGAGGCCCCCCCAGGGGGCGCGACAGATACGCAGTATTTT
cdr3_aa: CSVEAPPGGATDTQYF
d_call: TRBD1
clone_size: NA
j_call: TRBJ2-3
v_call: TRBV29-1

cdr3_nt: TGCGCCAGCAGCCAAGTTGGGGGGGACAGGGCATATGGCTACACCTTC
cdr3_aa: CASSQVGGDRAYGYTF
d_call: TRBD1
clone_size: NA
j_call: TRBJ1-2
v_call: TRBV4-1

cdr3_nt: TGTGCCAGCAGCCCCGGGACTAGTTGGTACGAGCAGTACTTC
cdr3_aa: CASSPGTSWYEQYF
d_call: TRBD2
clone_size: NA
j_call: TRBJ2-7
v_call: TRBV5-6

cdr3_nt: TGCGCCAGCAGCTTCCTCAGGGGGAACACCGGGGAGCTGTTTTTT
cdr3_aa: CASSFLRGNTGELFF
d_call: NA
clone_size: NA
j_call: TRBJ2-2
v_call: TRBV5-1

cdr3_nt: TGTGCCAGCAGCTTGGGACAGCCCCTCTACGAGCAGTACTTC
cdr3_aa: CASSLGQPLYEQYF
d_call: TRBD1
clone_size: few
j_call: TRBJ2-7
v_call: TRBV7-2

cdr3_nt: TGTGCCAGCAGGCCACAGGGAACTCAGCCCCAGCATTTT
cdr3_aa: CASRPQGTQPQHF
d_call: NA
clone_size: NA
j_call: TRBJ1-5
v_call: TRBV27

cdr3_nt: TGTGCCAGCATTTCCCGGGGGGCCGTCTACAATGAGCAGTTCTTC
cdr3_aa: CASISRGAVYNEQFF
d_call: NA
clone_size: NA
j_call: TRBJ2-1
v_call: TRBV6-1

cdr3_nt: TGTGCCATCAGTGAGTCTGGGACTAGCGGGAGAAAACGCTACGAGCAGTACTTC
cdr3_aa: CAISESGTSGRKRYEQYF
d_call: TRBD2
clone_size: NA
j_call: TRBJ2-7
v_call: TRBV10-3

cdr3_nt: TGCAGCGTTGAACCGACAGGGTCGGTTTCCAATGAGCAGTTCTTC
cdr3_aa: CSVEPTGSVSNEQFF
d_call: TRBD1
clone_size: NA
j_call: TRBJ2-1
v_call: TRBV29-1

cdr3_nt: TGCAGCGTTGAATTGGTAGACTATGAGCAGTTCTTC
cdr3_aa: CSVELVDYEQFF
d_call: NA
clone_size: NA
j_call: TRBJ2-1
v_call: TRBV29-1

cdr3_nt: TGTGCCAGCAGCTTGGCGGACAGGGGGCCAAACAGTGAGCAGTTCTTC
cdr3_aa: CASSLADRGPNSEQFF
d_call: TRBD1
clone_size: NA
j_call: TRBJ2-1
v_call: TRBV7-9

cdr3_nt: TGTGCCAGCAGCTTAGCGGAGCTGGATACGCAGTATTTT
cdr3_aa: CASSLAELDTQYF
d_call: NA
clone_size: NA
j_call: TRBJ2-3
v_call: TRBV13

cdr3_nt: TGTGCCAGCAGCGGTCAGGGGTTTTATGACACTGAAGCTTTCTTT
cdr3_aa: CASSGQGFYDTEAFF
d_call: NA
clone_size: NA
j_call: TRBJ1-1
v_call: TRBV5-6

cdr3_nt: TGTGCCAGCAGCTTAGTCCCGGGTTTTGTCCATGAGCAGTTCTTC
cdr3_aa: CASSLVPGFVHEQFF
d_call: NA
clone_size: NA
j_call: TRBJ2-1
v_call: TRBV7-9

cdr3_nt: TGTGCCAGCAGTTTGGGGGGCGCGGGACAGGGGGCCTACGAGCAGTACTTC
cdr3_aa: CASSLGGAGQGAYEQYF
d_call: TRBD1
clone_size: NA
j_call: TRBJ2-7
v_call: TRBV27

cdr3_nt: TGTGCCAGTAGTATGGGACAGGGCCTACTGACCACTGAAGCTTTCTTT
cdr3_aa: CASSMGQGLLTTEAFF
d_call: TRBD1
clone_size: NA
j_call: TRBJ1-1
v_call: TRBV19

cdr3_nt: TGTGCCAGCAGCTTAGCACGGTCGGGGTCGGGTGAAAAACTGTTTTTT
cdr3_aa: CASSLARSGSGEKLFF
d_call: NA
clone_size: NA
j_call: TRBJ1-4
v_call: TRBV7-9

cdr3_nt: TGTGCCAGCAGTTCGGGACAGGGGGATACGCAGTATTTT
cdr3_aa: CASSSGQGDTQYF
d_call: TRBD1
clone_size: NA
j_call: TRBJ2-3
v_call: TRBV28

cdr3_nt: TGTGCCAGCAGCGGACAGGGGGGCCGGCGATGGTTCTTC
cdr3_aa: CASSGQGGRRWFF
d_call: TRBD1
clone_size: NA
j_call: TRBJ1-2
v_call: TRBV6-1

cdr3_nt: TGTGCCAGCAGTTCAACTAGCGGGGGGTATAAAGAATCCGGGGAGCTGTTTTTT
cdr3_aa: CASSSTSGGYKESGELFF
d_call: TRBD2
clone_size: NA
j_call: TRBJ2-2
v_call: TRBV28

cdr3_nt: TGCGCCAGCAGCCGGACAGGGGGCAATCAGCCCCAGCATTTT
cdr3_aa: CASSRTGGNQPQHF
d_call: TRBD1
clone_size: few
j_call: TRBJ1-5
v_call: TRBV5-1

cdr3_nt: TGCGCCAGCAGCTTGGCCTTATATGCGTCTAGCACAGATACGCAGTATTTT
cdr3_aa: CASSLALYASSTDTQYF
d_call: NA
clone_size: NA
j_call: TRBJ2-3
v_call: TRBV5-1

cdr3_nt: TGTGCCAGCAGTGAATGGACTAGATCATCCCAGTACTTC
cdr3_aa: CASSEWTRSSQYF
d_call: TRBD2
clone_size: NA
j_call: TRBJ2-5
v_call: TRBV2

cdr3_nt: TGTGCCATCAGTGAGGGGCAGATGAACACCGGGGAGCTGTTTTTT
cdr3_aa: CAISEGQMNTGELFF
d_call: NA
clone_size: few
j_call: TRBJ2-2
v_call: TRBV10-3